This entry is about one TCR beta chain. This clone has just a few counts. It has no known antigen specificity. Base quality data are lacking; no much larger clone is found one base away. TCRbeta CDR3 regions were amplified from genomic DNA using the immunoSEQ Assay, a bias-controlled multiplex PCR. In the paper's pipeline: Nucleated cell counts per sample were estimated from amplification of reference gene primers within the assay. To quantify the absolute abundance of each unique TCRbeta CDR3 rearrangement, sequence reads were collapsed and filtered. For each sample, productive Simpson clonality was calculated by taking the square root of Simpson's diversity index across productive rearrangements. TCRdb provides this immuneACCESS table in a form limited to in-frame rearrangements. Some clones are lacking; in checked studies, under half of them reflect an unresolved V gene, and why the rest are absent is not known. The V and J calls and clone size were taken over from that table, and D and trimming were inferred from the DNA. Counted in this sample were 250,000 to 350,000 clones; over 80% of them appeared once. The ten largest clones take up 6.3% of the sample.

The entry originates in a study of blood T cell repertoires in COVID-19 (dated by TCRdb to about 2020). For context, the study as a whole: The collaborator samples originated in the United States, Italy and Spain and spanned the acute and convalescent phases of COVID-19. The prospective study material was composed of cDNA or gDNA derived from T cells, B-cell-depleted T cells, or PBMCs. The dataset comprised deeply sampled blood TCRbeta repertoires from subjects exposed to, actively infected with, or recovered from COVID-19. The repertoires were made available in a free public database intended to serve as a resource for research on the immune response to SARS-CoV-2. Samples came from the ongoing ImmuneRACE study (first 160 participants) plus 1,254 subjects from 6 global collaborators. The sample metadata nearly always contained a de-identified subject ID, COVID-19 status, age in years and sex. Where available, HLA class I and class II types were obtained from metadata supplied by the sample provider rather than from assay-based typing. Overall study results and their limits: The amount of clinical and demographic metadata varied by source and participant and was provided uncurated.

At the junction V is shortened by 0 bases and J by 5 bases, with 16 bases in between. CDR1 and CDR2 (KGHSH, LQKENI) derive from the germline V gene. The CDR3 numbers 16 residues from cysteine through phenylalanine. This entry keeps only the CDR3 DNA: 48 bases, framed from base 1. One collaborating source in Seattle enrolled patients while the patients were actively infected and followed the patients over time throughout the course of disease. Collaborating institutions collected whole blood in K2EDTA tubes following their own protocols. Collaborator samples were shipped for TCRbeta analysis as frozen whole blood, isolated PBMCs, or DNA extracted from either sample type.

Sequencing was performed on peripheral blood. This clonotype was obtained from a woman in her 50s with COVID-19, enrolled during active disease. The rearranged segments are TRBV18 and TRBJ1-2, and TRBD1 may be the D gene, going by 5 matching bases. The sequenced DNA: TGTGCCAGCTCACCACCGGACAAGGCTTTTACTTATGGCTACACCTTC. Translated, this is CASSPPDKAFTYGYTF.